The present TCR beta chain was sequenced within a study of neurological immune-mediated disorders. Trimming cost V 6 bases and J 10 bases; bases outside gene matches: 6. This CDR3 is built from 13 residues. Via MiXCR, TCRdb re-called the 5' RACE reads, giving one row per CDR3 protein. The data show approximately 65,000 distinct CDR3 sequences, roughly 4.9% seen once. This TCR was recovered from a human donor with multiple sclerosis. The donor label of this sample is uncertain. The genes are TRBV12-3 or TRBV12-4 and TRBJ1-4; 9 bases map to TRBD1. The sequenced material came from PBMCs. In DNA form, the CDR3 reads TGTGCCAGCAGCAGCGGGACAGGGATAAAACTGTTTTTT. This translates into CASSSGTGIKLFF.